Presented here are 5 T cell receptor beta chains from one specimen sequenced in a study of T cell responses to AZD1222 COVID-19 vaccine. Measured with immunoSEQ multiplex PCR; TCRdb has only the in-frame clones, and not every one. Among 77,000 or so clones listed, 85% to 90% were seen once. Sample: peripheral blood, taken on day 0 of AZD1222 vaccination. These receptors were collected from an adult in good health.

V gene TRBV6-5 combines with J gene TRBJ2-2; D may be TRBD1 (6 bases). CDR1 and CDR2 from the germline V gene are MNHEY and SVGAGI. With 7 bases removed from V and 6 bases from J, the gap between germline ends came to 15 bases. The CDR3 sequence is 14 residues long. The CDR3 reads CASTRDKLPGELFF. The CDR3 DNA follows: TGTGCCAGCACCCGGGACAAGCTCCCCGGGGAGCTGTTTTTT.

The V and J genes are TRBV6-1 and TRBJ1-4; D not certain. Trimming shortened V by 0 bases and J by 0 bases, and 5 bases separated the two germline ends. The V gene's germline CDR1 is MNHNS and CDR2 SASEGT. The CDR3 spans 15 residues. CDR3 residues: CASSEAGTTNEKLFF. The CDR3 bases are TGTGCCAGCAGTGAAGCAGGGACAACTAATGAAAAACTGTTTTTT.

CDR3 protein: CASSEVGQGVWNGYTF. CDR3 DNA sequence: TGTGCCAGCAGTGAAGTGGGACAGGGAGTTTGGAATGGCTACACCTTC. The chain couples TRBV2 to TRBJ1-2, with 9 bases matching TRBD1. V was pared by 1 base and J by 6 bases, with 9 bases of the junction left unmatched. This CDR3 comprises 16 residues. Germline V gene lookup returns CDR1 SNHLY and CDR2 FYNNEI.

The V gene is TRBV18, the J gene TRBJ2-2; TRBD1 is a possible D gene (5 bases). The germline V gene encodes CDR1 KGHSH and CDR2 LQKENI. The CDR3 loop spans 14 amino acids. V lost 5 bases and J lost 1, with 8 bases in between. Here the CDR3 DNA reads TGTGCCAGCTCATCCAGGGTGAACACCGGGGAGCTGTTTTTT. Amino acids: CASSSRVNTGELFF.

The chain links TRBV6-6 to TRBJ1-1, with 7 positions matching TRBD1. V was clipped by 5 bases and J by 2 bases; unmatched bases: 8. Germline CDR1 reads MNHNY; CDR2 reads SVGAGI (reference sequence). CDR3 length equals 15 residues. CDR3 sequence: CASSDPGTVNTEAFF. The CDR3 DNA follows: TGTGCCAGCAGTGACCCCGGGACAGTCAACACTGAAGCTTTCTTT.